The 3 T cell receptor beta chains given below trace back to one sample, sequenced in a study of Ad26.COV2.S vaccination and SARS-CoV-2 variants. Here immunoSEQ multiplex PCR was the method, and the copy in TCRdb shows in-frame clones only, minus some. The repertoire holds about 350,000 clones, with about 88% as singletons. The sample's treatment: some 20 received Ad26.COV2.S at low or high dose, single or two shots; 5 received placebo; per-sample allocation not given. Samples were taken on day 63 after the first vaccine or placebo injection. Sequenced material: peripheral blood, taken in a trial of Ad26.COV2.S vaccine versus placebo. These receptors were obtained from a person between 18 and 65 years old who received the Ad26.COV2.S COVID-19 vaccine or a placebo.

This chain joins TRBV7-2 and TRBJ2-1; 8 bases are a match to TRBD2. CDR1 and CDR2 (germline): SGHTA, FQGNSA. The V and J ends lost 1 base and 4 bases, in that order; junction bases with no gene match: 3. This CDR3 contains 15 residues. CDR3 amino acids: CASSLVAGFYNEQFF. Here the CDR3 DNA reads TGTGCCAGCAGCTTAGTAGCGGGGTTTTACAATGAGCAGTTCTTC.

V gene TRBV12-3 or TRBV12-4 combines with J gene TRBJ1-2, with D maybe TRBD1 (5 bases). CDR3 length equals 13 residues. The germline V and J ends were trimmed by 5 bases and 8 bases, with 15 bases remaining between them. Here the CDR3 DNA reads TGTGCCAGCAGTAGTTCGGGGGGTCTGGGCTACACCTTC. Protein sequence: CASSSSGGLGYTF.

The chain recombines TRBV4-1 with TRBJ1-1; 7 nucleotides align to TRBD1. V lost 1 base and J lost 1; bases outside the gene matches: 6. Germline assignment: CDR1 MGHRA and CDR2 YSYEKL. There are 16 residues in the CDR3. CDR3 DNA sequence: TGCGCCAGCAGCCAAGTAGACAGGGTTTGGAACACTGAAGCTTTCTTT. The encoded protein is CASSQVDRVWNTEAFF.